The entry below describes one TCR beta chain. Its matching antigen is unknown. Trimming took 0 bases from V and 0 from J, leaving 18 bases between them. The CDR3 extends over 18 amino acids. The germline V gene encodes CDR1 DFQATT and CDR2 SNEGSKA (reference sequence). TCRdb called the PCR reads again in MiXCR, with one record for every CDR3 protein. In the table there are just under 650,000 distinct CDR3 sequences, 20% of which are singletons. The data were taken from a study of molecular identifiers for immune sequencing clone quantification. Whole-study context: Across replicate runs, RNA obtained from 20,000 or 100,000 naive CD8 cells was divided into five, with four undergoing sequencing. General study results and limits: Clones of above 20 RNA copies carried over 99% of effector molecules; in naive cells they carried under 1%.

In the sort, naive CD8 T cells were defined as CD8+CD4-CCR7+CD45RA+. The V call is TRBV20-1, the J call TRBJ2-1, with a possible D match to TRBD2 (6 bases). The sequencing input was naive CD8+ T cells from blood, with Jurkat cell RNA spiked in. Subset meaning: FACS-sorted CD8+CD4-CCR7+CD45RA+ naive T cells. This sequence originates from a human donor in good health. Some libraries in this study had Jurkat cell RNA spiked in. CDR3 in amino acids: CSARDLPFDGGSYNEQFF. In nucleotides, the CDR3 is TGCAGTGCTAGAGATTTGCCCTTCGACGGGGGCTCCTACAATGAGCAGTTCTTC.